This is a list of T cell receptor beta chains from one sample in a study of molecular identifiers for immune sequencing clone quantification. Via MiXCR, TCRdb re-called the PCR reads, giving one row per CDR3 protein. The sample records roughly 9,700 distinct CDR3 sequences, 15% to 20% being singletons. Sequencing was carried out using naive CD8+ T cells from blood, with Jurkat cell RNA spiked in. The receptors were gathered from a human donor in good health. Some libraries in this study had Jurkat cell RNA spiked in. Each CDR3 is given with its conserved first and last residue. The D gene is left open where the match is weak. Clone size is stated in some rows and not others, as once, few, many or a class when expanded.

clone size: many; J gene: TRBJ2-7; D gene: -; V gene: TRBV24-1; CDR3 protein: CATSGQDSYEQYF; CDR3 DNA: TGTGCCACCAGTGGCCAGGACTCCTACGAGCAGTACTTC
clone size: medium-sized; J gene: TRBJ2-3; D gene: -; V gene: TRBV3-1; CDR3 protein: CASSQSARVDTQYF; CDR3 DNA: TGTGCCAGCAGCCAATCGGCTAGGGTAGATACGCAGTATTTT
clone size: many; J gene: TRBJ2-3; D gene: -; V gene: TRBV12-3/TRBV12-4; CDR3 protein: CASSFGGMTDTQYF; CDR3 DNA: TGTGCCAGCAGTTTTGGTGGAATGACAGATACGCAGTATTTT
clone size: many; J gene: TRBJ2-5; D gene: -; V gene: TRBV7-9; CDR3 protein: CASSQVGAQYF; CDR3 DNA: TGTGCCAGCAGCCAGGTGGGGGCCCAGTACTTC
clone size: medium-sized; J gene: TRBJ2-3; D gene: TRBD1; V gene: TRBV5-4; CDR3 protein: CASSLFPRRQGDTDTQYF; CDR3 DNA: TGTGCCAGCAGCTTGTTCCCGAGGCGTCAGGGGGACACAGATACGCAGTATTTT
clone size: medium-sized; J gene: TRBJ1-1; D gene: -; V gene: TRBV24-1; CDR3 protein: CATHPGEAFF; CDR3 DNA: TGTGCCACCCACCCGGGGGAAGCTTTCTTT
clone size: medium-sized; J gene: TRBJ2-7; D gene: TRBD1; V gene: TRBV6-6; CDR3 protein: CASSTLGGWEQYF; CDR3 DNA: TGTGCCAGCAGTACCCTAGGGGGCTGGGAGCAGTACTTC
clone size: many; J gene: TRBJ2-2; D gene: -; V gene: TRBV12-3/TRBV12-4; CDR3 protein: CASTRGLSTGELFF; CDR3 DNA: TGTGCCAGCACGAGGGGCCTGAGCACCGGGGAGCTGTTTTTT
clone size: -; J gene: TRBJ1-5; D gene: -; V gene: TRBV4-2; CDR3 protein: CASSQDFFGDQPQHF; CDR3 DNA: TGTGCCAGCAGCCAAGATTTTTTTGGGGATCAGCCCCAGCATTTT
clone size: medium-sized; J gene: TRBJ2-3; D gene: TRBD2; V gene: TRBV7-3; CDR3 protein: CASSVTGTSGTDTQYF; CDR3 DNA: TGTGCCAGCAGCGTAACTGGGACTAGCGGCACAGATACGCAGTATTTT
clone size: few; J gene: TRBJ2-5; D gene: -; V gene: TRBV2; CDR3 protein: CASSDDTRHPRAETQYF; CDR3 DNA: TGTGCCAGCAGTGACGATACCCGACACCCTCGGGCAGAGACCCAGTACTTC
clone size: few; J gene: TRBJ2-3; D gene: -; V gene: TRBV27; CDR3 protein: CASSPWGGTDTQYF; CDR3 DNA: TGTGCCAGCAGTCCGTGGGGAGGCACAGATACGCAGTATTTT
clone size: many; J gene: TRBJ1-2; D gene: TRBD1; V gene: TRBV28; CDR3 protein: CASSSPRDRGPPNYGYTF; CDR3 DNA: TGTGCCAGCAGTTCGCCCCGGGACAGGGGGCCCCCTAACTATGGCTACACCTTC
clone size: medium-sized; J gene: TRBJ2-3; D gene: -; V gene: TRBV27; CDR3 protein: CASSFLQATDTQYF; CDR3 DNA: TGTGCCAGCAGTTTCTTACAGGCCACAGATACGCAGTATTTT
clone size: medium-sized; J gene: TRBJ1-2; D gene: -; V gene: TRBV27; CDR3 protein: CASSYGANYGYTF; CDR3 DNA: TGTGCCAGCAGTTATGGGGCTAACTATGGCTACACCTTC
clone size: -; J gene: TRBJ1-6; D gene: TRBD1; V gene: TRBV4-3; CDR3 protein: CASSQQWGQDNSPLHF; CDR3 DNA: TGCGCCAGCAGCCAACAATGGGGACAGGATAATTCACCCCTCCACTTT
clone size: medium-sized; J gene: TRBJ2-3; D gene: -; V gene: TRBV11-2; CDR3 protein: CASSPYLDTQYF; CDR3 DNA: TGTGCCAGCAGCCCTTACTTGGATACGCAGTATTTT
clone size: -; J gene: TRBJ2-1; D gene: -; V gene: TRBV7-2; CDR3 protein: CASSPSGSGDEQFF; CDR3 DNA: TGTGCCAGCAGCCCCTCAGGGAGTGGAGATGAGCAGTTCTTC
clone size: medium-sized; J gene: TRBJ2-7; D gene: -; V gene: TRBV3-1; CDR3 protein: CASSHLGLGSYEQYF; CDR3 DNA: TGTGCCAGCAGCCACCTAGGACTTGGATCCTACGAGCAGTACTTC
clone size: many; J gene: TRBJ2-7; D gene: TRBD1; V gene: TRBV29-1; CDR3 protein: CSVEDKDRAYEQYF; CDR3 DNA: TGCAGCGTTGAAGATAAGGACAGGGCCTACGAGCAGTACTTC
clone size: few; J gene: TRBJ1-1; D gene: -; V gene: TRBV4-1; CDR3 protein: CASSPGAQVNTEAFF; CDR3 DNA: TGCGCCAGCAGCCCAGGGGCCCAGGTGAACACTGAAGCTTTCTTT
clone size: medium-sized; J gene: TRBJ1-2; D gene: -; V gene: TRBV28; CDR3 protein: CASSLGGDIYLANYGYTF; CDR3 DNA: TGTGCCAGCAGTTTAGGTGGGGACATCTACCTAGCTAACTATGGCTACACCTTC
clone size: few; J gene: TRBJ2-7; D gene: -; V gene: TRBV28; CDR3 protein: CASRLTRSYYEQYF; CDR3 DNA: TGTGCCAGCAGACTGACGAGGAGTTATTACGAGCAGTACTTC
clone size: many; J gene: TRBJ2-5; D gene: TRBD1; V gene: TRBV12-3/TRBV12-4; CDR3 protein: CASSLRGTGGLVTQYF; CDR3 DNA: TGTGCCAGCAGTTTAAGGGGGACAGGGGGATTGGTGACCCAGTACTTC
clone size: many; J gene: TRBJ2-7; D gene: -; V gene: TRBV14; CDR3 protein: CASSQVRGPYEQYF; CDR3 DNA: TGTGCCAGCAGCCAAGTAAGGGGACCCTACGAGCAGTACTTC
clone size: many; J gene: TRBJ1-1; D gene: -; V gene: TRBV27; CDR3 protein: CASKLGGKTEAFF; CDR3 DNA: TGTGCCAGCAAACTGGGGGGTAAGACTGAAGCTTTCTTT
clone size: -; J gene: TRBJ1-1; D gene: -; V gene: TRBV7-8; CDR3 protein: CASSLYVANTEAFF; CDR3 DNA: TGTGCCAGCAGCTTATATGTGGCGAACACTGAAGCTTTCTTT